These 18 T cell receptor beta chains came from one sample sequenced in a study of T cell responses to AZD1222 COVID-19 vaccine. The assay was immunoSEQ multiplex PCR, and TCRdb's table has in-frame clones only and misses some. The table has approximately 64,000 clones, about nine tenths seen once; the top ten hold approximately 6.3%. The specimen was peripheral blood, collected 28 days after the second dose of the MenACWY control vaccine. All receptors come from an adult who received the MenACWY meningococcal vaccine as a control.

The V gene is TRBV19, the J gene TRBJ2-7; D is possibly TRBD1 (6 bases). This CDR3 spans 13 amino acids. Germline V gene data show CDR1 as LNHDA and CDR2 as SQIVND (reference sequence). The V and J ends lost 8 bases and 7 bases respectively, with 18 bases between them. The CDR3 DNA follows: TGTGCCAGTGCCCCACAGGGTAGGGGGGAGCAGTACTTC. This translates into CASAPQGRGEQYF.

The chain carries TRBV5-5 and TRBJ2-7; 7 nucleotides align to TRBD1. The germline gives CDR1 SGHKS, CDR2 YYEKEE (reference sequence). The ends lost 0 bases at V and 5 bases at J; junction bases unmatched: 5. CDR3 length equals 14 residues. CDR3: CASSLGQGSNEQYF. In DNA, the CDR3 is TGTGCCAGCAGCTTGGGACAGGGAAGCAACGAGCAGTACTTC.

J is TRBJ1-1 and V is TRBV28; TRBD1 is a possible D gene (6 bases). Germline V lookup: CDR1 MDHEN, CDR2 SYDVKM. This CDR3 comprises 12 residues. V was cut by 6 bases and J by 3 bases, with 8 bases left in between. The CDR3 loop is CASRGGDTEAFF. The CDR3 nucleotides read TGTGCCAGCAGAGGGGGGGACACTGAAGCTTTCTTT.

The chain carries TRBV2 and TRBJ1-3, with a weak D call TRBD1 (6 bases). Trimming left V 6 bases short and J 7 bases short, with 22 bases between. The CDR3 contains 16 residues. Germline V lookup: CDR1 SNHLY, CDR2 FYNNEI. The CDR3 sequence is CASSLVRGGSVNTIYF. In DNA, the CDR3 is TGTGCCAGCAGCCTAGTGAGGGGGGGATCGGTCAACACCATATATTTT.

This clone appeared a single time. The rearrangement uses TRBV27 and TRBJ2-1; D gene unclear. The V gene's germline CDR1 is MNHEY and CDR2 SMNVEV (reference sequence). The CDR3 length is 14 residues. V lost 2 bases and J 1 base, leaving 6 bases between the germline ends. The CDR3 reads CASSLGTSYNEQFF. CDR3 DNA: TGTGCCAGCAGTTTAGGTACGTCCTACAATGAGCAGTTCTTC.

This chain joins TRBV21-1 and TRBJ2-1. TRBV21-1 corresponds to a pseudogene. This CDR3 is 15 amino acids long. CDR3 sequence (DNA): TGTGCCAGCAGTCCCTTCCCCTTCAAGGGCGATGAGCAGTTCTTC. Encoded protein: CASSPFPFKGDEQFF.

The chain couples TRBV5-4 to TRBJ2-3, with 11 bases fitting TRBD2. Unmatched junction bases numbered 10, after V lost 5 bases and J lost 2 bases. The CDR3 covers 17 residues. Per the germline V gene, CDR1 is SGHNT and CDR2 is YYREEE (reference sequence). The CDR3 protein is CASSQGLADSITDTQYF. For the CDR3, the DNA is TGTGCCAGCAGTCAGGGACTAGCGGACTCTATCACAGATACGCAGTATTTT. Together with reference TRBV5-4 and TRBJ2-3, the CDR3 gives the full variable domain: ETGVTQSPTHLIKTRGQQVTLRCSSQSGHNTVSWYQQALGQGPQFIFQYYREEENGRGNFPPRFSGLQFPNYSSELNVNALELDDSALYLCASSQGLADSITDTQYFGPGTRLTVL.

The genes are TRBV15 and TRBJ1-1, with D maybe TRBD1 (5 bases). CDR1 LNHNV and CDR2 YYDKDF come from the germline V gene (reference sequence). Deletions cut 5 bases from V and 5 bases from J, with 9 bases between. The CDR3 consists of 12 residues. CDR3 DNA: TGTGCCACCAGCGGGTCAGGGACTGAAGCTTTCTTT. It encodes CATSGSGTEAFF.

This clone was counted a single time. CDR3 in DNA: TGTGCCAGCAGTCCACGACAGGGGGTTCGGACTGAAGCTTTCTTT. Its protein product is CASSPRQGVRTEAFF. The rearrangement links TRBV6-5 to TRBJ1-1, with 9 bases aligning to TRBD1. Germline CDR1 MNHEY, CDR2 SVGAGI. The J segment lost 5 bases and the V segment lost 5 bases, leaving 9 bases of the junction unmatched. This CDR3 is built from 15 residues.

CDR3 protein: CASSLRMGLEAFF. The CDR3 DNA sequence: TGTGCCAGCAGCTTAAGAATGGGTCTCGAAGCTTTCTTT. V and J are TRBV11-3 and TRBJ1-1, with D unresolved. The ends were cut back, 2 bases at V and 8 bases at J, with 12 bases in the middle. There are 13 residues in the CDR3. Germline values: CDR1 SGHNT, CDR2 YENEEA.

The CDR3 DNA follows: TGCAGCTCAGCGCCTAGCGGGAGTGGCGGCACAGATACGCAGTATTTT. Translation: CSSAPSGSGGTDTQYF. The chain has TRBV29-1 and TRBJ2-3; 10 bases line up with TRBD2. The CDR3 extends over 16 amino acids. Germline V gene data show CDR1 as SQVTM and CDR2 as ANQGSEA. Trimming removed 8 bases from V and 1 base from J; junction bases left unmatched: 12.

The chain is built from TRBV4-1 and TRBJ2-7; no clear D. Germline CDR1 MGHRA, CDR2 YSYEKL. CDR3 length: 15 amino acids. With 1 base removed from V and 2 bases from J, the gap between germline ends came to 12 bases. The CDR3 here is CASSQAQAPAYEQYF. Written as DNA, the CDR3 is TGCGCCAGCAGCCAAGCGCAGGCCCCAGCCTACGAGCAGTACTTC.

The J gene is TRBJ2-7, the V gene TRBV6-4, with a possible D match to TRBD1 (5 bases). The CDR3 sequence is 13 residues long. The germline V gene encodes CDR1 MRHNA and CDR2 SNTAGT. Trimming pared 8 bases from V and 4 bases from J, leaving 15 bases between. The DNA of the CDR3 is TGTGCCAGCTCCAGGGTTCCAGGATACGAGCAGTACTTC. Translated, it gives CASSRVPGYEQYF.

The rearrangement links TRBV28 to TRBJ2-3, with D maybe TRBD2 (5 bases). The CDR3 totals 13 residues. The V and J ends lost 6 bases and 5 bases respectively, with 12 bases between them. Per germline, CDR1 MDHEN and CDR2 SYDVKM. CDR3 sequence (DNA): TGTGCCAGCAGGGGAGTCCTGCGAGATACGCAGTATTTT. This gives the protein CASRGVLRDTQYF.

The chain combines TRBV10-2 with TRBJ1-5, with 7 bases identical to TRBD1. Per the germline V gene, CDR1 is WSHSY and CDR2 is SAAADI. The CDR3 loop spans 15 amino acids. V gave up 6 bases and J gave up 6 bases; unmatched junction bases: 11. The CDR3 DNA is TGCGCCAGCAGGTTGACAGGGAGGGGAGCTCAGCCCCAGCATTTT. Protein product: CASRLTGRGAQPQHF.

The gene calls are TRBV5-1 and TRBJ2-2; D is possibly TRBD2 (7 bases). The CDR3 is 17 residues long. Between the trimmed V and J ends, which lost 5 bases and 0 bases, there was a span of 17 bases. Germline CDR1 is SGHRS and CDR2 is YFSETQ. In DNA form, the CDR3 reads TGCGCCAGCAGGAGCCGGGGGGCCCAGACGAACACCGGGGAGCTGTTTTTT. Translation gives CASRSRGAQTNTGELFF. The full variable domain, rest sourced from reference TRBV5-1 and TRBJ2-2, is KAGVTQTPRYLIKTRGQQVTLSCSPISGHRSVSWYQQTPGQGLQFLFEYFSETQRNKGNFPGRFSGRQFSNSRSEMNVSTLELGDSALYLCASRSRGAQTNTGELFFGEGSRLTVL.

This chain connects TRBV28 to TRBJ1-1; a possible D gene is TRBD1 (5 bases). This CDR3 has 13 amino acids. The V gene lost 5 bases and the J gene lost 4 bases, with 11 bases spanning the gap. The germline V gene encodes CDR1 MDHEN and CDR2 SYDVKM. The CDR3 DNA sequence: TGTGCCAGCAGTCTTGGAGGGGCCACTGAAGCTTTCTTT. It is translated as CASSLGGATEAFF.

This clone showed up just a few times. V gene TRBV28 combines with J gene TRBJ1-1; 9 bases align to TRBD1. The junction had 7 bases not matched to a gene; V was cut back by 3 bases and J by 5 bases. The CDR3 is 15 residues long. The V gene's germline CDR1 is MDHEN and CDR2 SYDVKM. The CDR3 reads CASSFRLQGATEAFF. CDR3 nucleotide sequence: TGTGCCAGCAGTTTTCGGTTACAGGGGGCGACTGAAGCTTTCTTT.